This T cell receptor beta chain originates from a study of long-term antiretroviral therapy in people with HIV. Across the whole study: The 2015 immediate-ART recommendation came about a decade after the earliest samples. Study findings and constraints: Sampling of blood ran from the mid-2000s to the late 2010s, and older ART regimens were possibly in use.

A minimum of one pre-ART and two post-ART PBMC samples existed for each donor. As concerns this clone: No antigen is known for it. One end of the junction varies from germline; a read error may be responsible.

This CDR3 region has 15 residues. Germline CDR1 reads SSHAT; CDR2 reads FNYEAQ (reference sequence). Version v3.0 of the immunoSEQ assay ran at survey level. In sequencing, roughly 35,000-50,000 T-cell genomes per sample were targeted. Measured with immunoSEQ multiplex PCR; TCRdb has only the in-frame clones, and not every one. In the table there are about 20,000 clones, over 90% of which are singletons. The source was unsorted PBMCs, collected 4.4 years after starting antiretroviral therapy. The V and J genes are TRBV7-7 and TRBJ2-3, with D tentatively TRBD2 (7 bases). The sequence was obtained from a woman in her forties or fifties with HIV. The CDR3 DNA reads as TGTGCTAGCAGCTTAGCGGCGGGGGCGGGAGATACGCAGTATTTT. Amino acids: CASSLAAGAGDTQYF.